Presented here are 28 T cell receptor beta chains from one specimen sequenced in a study of blood T cell repertoires in COVID-19. Some clones are missing from TCRdb's copy, which holds only in-frame ones; the method was immunoSEQ multiplex PCR. This sample yields roughly 320,000 clones, of which more than 85% are seen a single time; approximately 4.1% belongs to the top ten. Material: PBMCs or T cells enriched from blood (not recorded which). The receptors stem from a woman under 40 who had been exposed to COVID-19.

The chain couples TRBV7-2 to TRBJ1-6, with D perhaps matching TRBD1 (5 bases). Germline V lookup: CDR1 SGHTA, CDR2 FQGNSA. The germline V and J ends were trimmed by 3 bases and 14 bases, with 26 bases remaining between them. The CDR3 is made up of 17 amino acids. CDR3 protein: CASSFSERGIGVVALHF. In DNA, the CDR3 is TGTGCCAGCAGCTTCTCCGAAAGGGGTATTGGGGTCGTCGCCCTCCACTTT.

This clone has only a few counts. The rearrangement uses TRBV30 and TRBJ1-2, with D perhaps TRBD1 (5 bases). The CDR3 is 12 residues long. Germline V CDR1 and CDR2: GTSNPN, SVGIG (reference sequence). Trimming shortened V by 2 bases and J by 7 bases, and 11 bases separated the two germline ends. DNA for the CDR3: TGTGCCTGGAGTCTCAGGGTTAGTGGCTACACCTTC. Encoded protein: CAWSLRVSGYTF. Together with reference TRBV30 and TRBJ1-2, the CDR3 gives the full variable domain: SQTIHQWPATLVQPVGSPLSLECTVEGTSNPNLYWYRQAAGRGLQLLFYSVGIGQISSEVPQNLSASRPQDRQFILSSKKLLLSDSGFYLCAWSLRVSGYTFGSGTRLTVV.

The chain couples TRBV7-9 to TRBJ1-4, with 10 bases identical to TRBD1. Trimming cost V 2 bases and J 7 bases; bases outside gene matches: 4. Germline V lookup: CDR1 SEHNR, CDR2 FQNEAQ (reference sequence). This CDR3 has 15 residues. CDR3 nucleotide sequence: TGTGCCAGCAGCTTACGGGACAGGGGAAGTGAAAAACTGTTTTTT. Protein sequence: CASSLRDRGSEKLFF.

Only one count was recorded for this clone. The genes are TRBV6-5 and TRBJ2-7; D is ambiguous. V gave up 2 bases and J gave up 5 bases, with 10 bases separating them. In germline, CDR1 is MNHEY, CDR2 SVGAGI. The CDR3 sequence is 13 residues long. The CDR3 DNA sequence: TGTGCCAGCAGTTACCCGCCTATCCACGAGCAGTACTTC. Protein product: CASSYPPIHEQYF.

The gene calls are TRBV3-1 (or the pseudogene TRBV3-2) and TRBJ1-5; maybe TRBD1 (5 bases). Germline V gene lookup returns CDR1 LGHDT and CDR2 YNNKEL (reference sequence). V was trimmed by 5 bases and J by 6 bases, leaving 8 bases between them. The CDR3 consists of 12 residues. CDR3 DNA sequence: TGTGCCAGCAGCGAAAGGGGTCAGCCCCAGCATTTT. The encoded protein is CASSERGQPQHF.

This chain links TRBV7-2 with TRBJ1-1; D perhaps matches TRBD1 (5 bases). The CDR3 totals 14 residues. V lost 4 bases, J lost 3 bases, and 12 bases lay in between. Per germline, CDR1 SGHTA and CDR2 FQGNSA. Here the CDR3 DNA reads TGTGCCAGCAGCTGGGACGGGGGGGACACTGAAGCTTTCTTT. It translates to CASSWDGGDTEAFF.

The chain carries TRBV20-1 and TRBJ2-1, with a tentative D call TRBD1 (5 bases). The CDR3 sequence is 15 residues long. Germline CDR1 and CDR2: DFQATT and SNEGSKA (reference sequence). Trimming took off 3 bases at V and 4 bases at J, with 16 bases between the two ends. The CDR3 DNA is TGCAGTGCTAGTCCATCTAGGGGTGCTTACAATGAGCAGTTCTTC. Translation gives CSASPSRGAYNEQFF.

The rearrangement links TRBV4-3 to TRBJ1-2; 7 bases fit TRBD1. Germline V CDR1 and CDR2: LGHNA, YSLEER. After removal of 0 bases from V and 5 bases from J, the junction contained 9 bases not matched to a gene. The CDR3 has 16 residues. CDR3 residues: CASSQDRDRVRYGYTF. DNA of the CDR3: TGCGCCAGCAGCCAAGATCGAGACAGGGTCCGGTATGGCTACACCTTC.

Only one count was recorded for this clone. The rearrangement uses TRBV7-6 and TRBJ1-1; D is possibly TRBD1 (6 bases). The V gene lost 6 bases and the J gene lost 1 base, with 9 bases spanning the gap. CDR3 length equals 13 residues. CDR1 is SGHVS and CDR2 is FNYEAQ in the germline V gene. CDR3 protein: CASSSGANTEAFF. DNA for the CDR3: TGTGCCAGCAGTTCAGGGGCGAACACTGAAGCTTTCTTT.

The chain has TRBV5-6 and TRBJ2-2; no definite D call. Germline CDR1 SGHDT, CDR2 YYEEEE. The CDR3 contains 13 residues. V lost 4 bases to trimming and J lost 1 base, with 5 bases between them. CDR3 sequence reads: CASSERNTGELFF. DNA for the CDR3: TGTGCCAGCAGCGAGCGGAACACCGGGGAGCTGTTTTTT.

The chain employs TRBV9 and TRBJ1-1; no firm D call. The CDR3 covers 12 residues. Trimming shortened V by 4 bases and J by 11 bases, and 15 bases separated the two germline ends. In germline, CDR1 is SGDLS, CDR2 YYNGEE. CDR3 in amino acids: CASSSPRPSAFF. CDR3 bases: TGTGCCAGCAGCTCCCCGAGGCCCTCGGCTTTCTTT.

The chain employs TRBV11-3 and TRBJ2-5; 11 bases fit TRBD1. The trim removed 5 bases at V and 2 bases at J, leaving 4 bases unmatched. Germline lookup yields CDR1 SGHNT and CDR2 YENEEA. CDR3 length: 15 residues. CDR3 region: CASSKDRGLQETQYF. The CDR3 DNA follows: TGTGCCAGCAGCAAGGACAGGGGGCTTCAAGAGACCCAGTACTTC. Together with reference TRBV11-3 and TRBJ2-5, the CDR3 gives the full variable domain: EAGVVQSPRYKIIEKKQPVAFWCNPISGHNTLYWYLQNLGQGPELLIRYENEEAVDDSQLPKDRFSAERLKGVDSTLKIQPAELGDSAVYLCASSKDRGLQETQYFGPGTRLLVL.

The chain uses TRBV5-4 and TRBJ2-1, with TRBD2 matching 11 bases. V trimming: 1 base; J trimming: 4 bases; junction bases outside the gene matches: 1. In germline, CDR1 is SGHNT, CDR2 YYREEE (reference sequence). The CDR3 sequence is 15 residues long. CDR3 region: CASSLLAGGYNEQFF. The DNA for the CDR3 is TGTGCCAGCAGCTTGCTAGCGGGGGGTTACAATGAGCAGTTCTTC.

The V gene is TRBV4-2, the J gene TRBJ2-3; D unresolved. V was pared by 0 bases and J by 3 bases, with 10 bases between. The V gene's germline CDR1 is LGHNA and CDR2 YNFKEQ. This CDR3 is 15 amino acids long. This CDR3 is CASSQDPGGTDTQYF. The DNA for the CDR3 is TGTGCCAGCAGCCAAGATCCCGGCGGTACAGATACGCAGTATTTT.

The rearrangement uses TRBV2 and TRBJ2-2, with 8 positions matching TRBD1. The CDR3 runs 14 residues. Germline CDR1 is SNHLY and CDR2 is FYNNEI. J was trimmed by 4 bases and V by 7 bases; bases with no gene match: 5. The chain's CDR3 is CASKDREATGELFF. CDR3 DNA: TGTGCCAGCAAGGACAGGGAAGCCACCGGGGAGCTGTTTTTT.

The chain links TRBV5-3 to TRBJ2-6, with 10 nucleotides matching TRBD2. TRBV5-3 is designated an ORF whose function remains uncertain. The CDR3 consists of 19 residues. Trimming at V came to 4 bases and at J to 4 bases, leaving 14 bases not matched to a gene. The chain's CDR3 is CARSDYTSGVIEGANVLTF. The DNA of the CDR3 is TGTGCCAGAAGCGACTATACTAGCGGGGTTATCGAAGGGGCCAACGTCCTGACTTTC.

This rearrangement joins TRBV2 to TRBJ2-7; 10 nucleotides align to TRBD1. V lost 7 bases to trimming and J lost 2 bases; unmatched junction nucleotides: 5. Germline V gene data show CDR1 as SNHLY and CDR2 as FYNNEI. The CDR3 length is 14 residues. CDR3 protein: CASTGQGYPYEQYF. The DNA of the CDR3 is TGTGCCAGCACGGGACAGGGGTACCCCTACGAGCAGTACTTC.

This chain joins TRBV29-1 and TRBJ1-3; D call uncertain. The CDR3 is 13 amino acids. The V and J ends lost 4 bases and 0 bases respectively, with 7 bases between them. Germline lookup yields CDR1 SQVTM and CDR2 ANQGSEA. The CDR3 bases are TGCAGCGTTGGAGGGTTCTCTGGAAACACCATATATTTT. Translation gives CSVGGFSGNTIYF.

V is TRBV5-6 and J is TRBJ1-5, with TRBD1 matching over 7 bases. In germline, CDR1 is SGHDT, CDR2 YYEEEE. The length of the CDR3 is 15 residues. After removal of 3 bases from V and 4 bases from J, the junction contained 7 bases not matched to a gene. The CDR3 bases are TGTGCCAGCAGCTACAGACAGGGTTGGAATCAGCCCCAGCATTTT. It encodes CASSYRQGWNQPQHF.

This chain joins TRBV6-5 and TRBJ2-7, with 8 bases matching TRBD1. Germline values: CDR1 MNHEY, CDR2 SVGAGI. V lost 6 bases, J lost 2 bases, and 6 bases stayed unmatched. The CDR3 length is 14 residues. The CDR3: CASSRTGKTYEQYF. CDR3 in DNA: TGTGCCAGCAGCCGGACAGGGAAAACCTACGAGCAGTACTTC.

This rearrangement joins TRBV19 to TRBJ1-6; 9 positions agree with TRBD1. This CDR3 region has 14 residues. V gave up 5 bases and J gave up 7 bases; unmatched junction bases: 3. In germline, CDR1 is LNHDA, CDR2 SQIVND (reference sequence). This CDR3 reads CASSATGGNSPLHF. CDR3 sequence (DNA): TGTGCCAGTAGTGCCACAGGGGGCAATTCACCCCTCCACTTT.

The J gene is TRBJ1-1, the V gene TRBV10-3; 8 nucleotides align to TRBD1. CDR1 and CDR2 from the germline V gene are ENHRY and SYGVKD. The J segment lost 2 bases and the V segment lost 6 bases, leaving 2 bases of the junction unmatched. The length of the CDR3 is 13 residues. CDR3 DNA sequence: TGTGCCATCAGGGGGACAGGTAACACTGAAGCTTTCTTT. This sequence encodes CAIRGTGNTEAFF.

CDR3 coding DNA: TGTGCCAGCAGCTCCGTAGGGGCCGGAAAGACCCAGTACTTC. Its protein is CASSSVGAGKTQYF. The chain carries TRBV12-1 and TRBJ2-5; TRBD1 is taken as the D call from the table, unchecked against the DNA. TRBV12-1 is deemed a pseudogene. The CDR3 is made up of 14 amino acids.

The chain is built from TRBV5-1 and TRBJ1-1; D may be TRBD1 (6 bases). V was clipped by 4 bases and J by 4 bases, with 14 bases between them. Germline V lookup: CDR1 SGHRS, CDR2 YFSETQ. CDR3 length: 14 amino acids. CDR3 nucleotide sequence: TGCGCCAGCAGCAAACCACTAGGGGGCACTGAAGCTTTCTTT. Translating it yields CASSKPLGGTEAFF.

This clone was detected only once. The V gene is TRBV10-3, the J gene TRBJ1-6; 7 positions agree with TRBD1. With 6 bases clipped from V and 6 bases from J, the junction kept 2 bases outside the gene matches. The CDR3 is 13 residues long. The germline gives CDR1 ENHRY, CDR2 SYGVKD. The CDR3: CAIRRDSNSPLHF. The CDR3 DNA is TGTGCCATCAGGAGGGACAGTAATTCACCCCTCCACTTT.

V and J are TRBV7-3 and TRBJ2-3; the D gene is possibly TRBD2 (6 bases). Germline CDR1 SGHTA, CDR2 FQGTGA. This CDR3 spans 16 amino acids. With 2 bases removed from V and 2 bases from J, the gap between germline ends came to 14 bases. CDR3 residues: CASSLGGSGFTDTQYF. CDR3 in DNA: TGTGCCAGCAGCTTAGGGGGGTCGGGCTTCACAGATACGCAGTATTTT.

The chain has TRBV7-3 and TRBJ1-2; D may be TRBD1 (6 bases). There are 15 residues in the CDR3. Germline-derived CDR1 and CDR2 are SGHTA and FQGTGA. The V end was cut by 2 bases, the J end by 7 bases, with 17 bases between. CDR3 coding DNA: TGTGCCAGCAGCTTATTGGGGGACACGGCCCTTGGCTACACCTTC. It is translated as CASSLLGDTALGYTF. Variable domain in full (rest from reference TRBV7-3 and TRBJ1-2): GAGVSQTPSNKVTEKGKYVELRCDPISGHTALYWYRQSLGQGPEFLIYFQGTGAADDSGLPNDRFFAVRPEGSVSTLKIQRTERGDSAVYLCASSLLGDTALGYTFGSGTRLTVV.

The table lists this clone with a count of one. The J gene is TRBJ2-7, the V gene TRBV27; no clear D gene. Trimming left V 6 bases short and J 3 bases short, with 9 bases between. Germline V gives CDR1 MNHEY, CDR2 SMNVEV (reference sequence). CDR3 length equals 12 residues. CDR3 loop: CASSFPGYEQYF. CDR3 bases: TGTGCCAGCAGCTTCCCGGGCTACGAGCAGTACTTC.